This T cell receptor beta chain was found in a study of CD8 T cells in ankylosing spondylitis. The CDR3 covers 13 residues. V was cut by 1 base and J by 7 bases, with 9 bases left in between. The V gene's germline CDR1 is LGHNA and CDR2 YSLEER. TCRdb processed the 5' RACE reads anew with MiXCR; each CDR3 protein has one entry. The table shows about 240,000 distinct CDR3 sequences, with approximately 9% occurring only once. This clonotype was observed many times. The antigen is unknown. Study observations and caveats: Enrichment of disease-linked clones was reportedly significant in matched ankylosing spondylitis synovial fluid.

The specimen was blood, either unsorted or a sorted T cell fraction (not recorded which). The V and J genes are TRBV4-3 and TRBJ2-3; TRBD2 is a possible D gene (6 bases). The clonotype was recovered from a male donor with ankylosing spondylitis or in good health (not recorded which). CDR3 nucleotide sequence: TGCGCCAGCAGCCAAGTTGGGGGGTATACGCAGTATTTT. Its protein product is CASSQVGGYTQYF.